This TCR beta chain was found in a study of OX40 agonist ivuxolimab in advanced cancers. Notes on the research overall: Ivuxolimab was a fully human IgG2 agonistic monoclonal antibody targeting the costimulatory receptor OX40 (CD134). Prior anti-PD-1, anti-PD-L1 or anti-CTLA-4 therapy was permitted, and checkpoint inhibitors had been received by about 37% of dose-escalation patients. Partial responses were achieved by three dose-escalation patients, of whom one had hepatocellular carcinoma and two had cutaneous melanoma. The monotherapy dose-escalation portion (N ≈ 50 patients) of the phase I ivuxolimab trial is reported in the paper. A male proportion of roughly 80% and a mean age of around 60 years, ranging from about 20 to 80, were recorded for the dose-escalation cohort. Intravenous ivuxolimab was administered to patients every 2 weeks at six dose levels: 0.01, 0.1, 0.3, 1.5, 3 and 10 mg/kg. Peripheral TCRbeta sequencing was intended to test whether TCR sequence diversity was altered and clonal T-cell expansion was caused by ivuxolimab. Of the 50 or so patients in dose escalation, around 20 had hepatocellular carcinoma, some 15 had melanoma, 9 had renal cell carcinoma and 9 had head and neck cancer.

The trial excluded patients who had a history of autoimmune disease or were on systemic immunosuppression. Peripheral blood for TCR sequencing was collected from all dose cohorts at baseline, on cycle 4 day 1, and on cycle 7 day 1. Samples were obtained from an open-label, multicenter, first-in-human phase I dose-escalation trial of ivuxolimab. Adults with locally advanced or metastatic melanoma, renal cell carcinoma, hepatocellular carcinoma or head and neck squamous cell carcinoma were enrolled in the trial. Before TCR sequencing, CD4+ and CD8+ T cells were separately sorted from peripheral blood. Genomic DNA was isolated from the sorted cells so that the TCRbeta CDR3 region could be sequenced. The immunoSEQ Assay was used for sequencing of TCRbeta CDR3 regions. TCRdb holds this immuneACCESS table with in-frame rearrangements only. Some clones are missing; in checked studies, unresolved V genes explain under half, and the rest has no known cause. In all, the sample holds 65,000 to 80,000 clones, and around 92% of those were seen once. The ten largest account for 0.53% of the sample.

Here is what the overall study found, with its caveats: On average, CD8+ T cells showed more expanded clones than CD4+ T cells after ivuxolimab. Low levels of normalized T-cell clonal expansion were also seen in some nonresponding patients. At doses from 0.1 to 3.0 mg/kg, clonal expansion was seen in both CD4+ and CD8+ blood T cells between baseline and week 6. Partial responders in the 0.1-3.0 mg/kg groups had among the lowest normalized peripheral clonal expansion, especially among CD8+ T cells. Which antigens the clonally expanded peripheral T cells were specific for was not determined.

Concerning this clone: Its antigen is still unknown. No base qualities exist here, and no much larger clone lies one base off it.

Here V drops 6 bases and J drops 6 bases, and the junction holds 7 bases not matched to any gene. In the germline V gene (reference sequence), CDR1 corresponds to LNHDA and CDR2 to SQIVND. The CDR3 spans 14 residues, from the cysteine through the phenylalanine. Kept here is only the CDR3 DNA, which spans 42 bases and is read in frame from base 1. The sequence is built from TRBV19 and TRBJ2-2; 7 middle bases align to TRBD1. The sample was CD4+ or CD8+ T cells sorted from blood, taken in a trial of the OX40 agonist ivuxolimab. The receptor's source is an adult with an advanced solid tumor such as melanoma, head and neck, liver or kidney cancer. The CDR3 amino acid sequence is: CASSKQGPPGELFF. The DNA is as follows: TGTGCCAGTAGCAAACAGGGGCCCCCCGGGGAGCTGTTTTTT.